The sequence of this T cell receptor (beta chain) was determined in a study of vaccination and CD4 T cells after COVID-19. The study's findings and limits: Post-vaccination, and not before, a median 86.3% of reactive clones appeared in convalescent patients. In median terms, SARS-CoV-2-reactive clonotypes went from approximately 21 to 40, a nonsignificant rise.

Concerning this clonotype itself: Its antigen remains unidentified.

Treatment noted: roughly ten-day PBMC culture with coronavirus spike peptide pools or control peptides (ViraFEST assay). Cultured CD4+ T cell DNA underwent sequencing with the Oncomine TCR Beta short-read assay. Genomic DNA was isolated from CD4+ T cells that had been cultured. TCRdb reprocessed the PCR reads with MiXCR, giving one entry per CDR3 protein. This sample carries around 10,000 distinct CDR3 sequences, under 50% of them seen once, and the ten largest clones take roughly 28%. The CDR3 runs to 17 residues. Trimming removed 8 bases from V and 5 bases from J, with 24 bases in between. Germline CDR1 is KGHSH and CDR2 is LQKENI.

The source material was CD4+ T cells from blood, cultured in vitro. The receptor was isolated from a human donor who had recovered from COVID-19. The chain links TRBV18 to TRBJ2-2, with D perhaps matching TRBD2 (6 bases). The CDR3 nucleotides are TGTGCCAGCCCGCGGGACGGTCAATACCTCCGGACCGGGGAGCTGTTTTTT. This codes for CASPRDGQYLRTGELFF.